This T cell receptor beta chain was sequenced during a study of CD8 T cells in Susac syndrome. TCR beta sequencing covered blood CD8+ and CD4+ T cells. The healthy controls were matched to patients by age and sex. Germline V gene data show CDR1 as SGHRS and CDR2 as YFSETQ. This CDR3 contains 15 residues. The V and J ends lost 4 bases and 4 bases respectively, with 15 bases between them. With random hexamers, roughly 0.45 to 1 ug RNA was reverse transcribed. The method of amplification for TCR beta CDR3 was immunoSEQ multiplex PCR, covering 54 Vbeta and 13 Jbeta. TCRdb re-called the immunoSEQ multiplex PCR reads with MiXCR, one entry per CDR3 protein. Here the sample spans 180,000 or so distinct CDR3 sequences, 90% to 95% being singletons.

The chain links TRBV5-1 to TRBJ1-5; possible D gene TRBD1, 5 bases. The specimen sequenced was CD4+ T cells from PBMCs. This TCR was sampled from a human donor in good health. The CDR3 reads CASSPYSGWNQPQHF. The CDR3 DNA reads TGCGCCAGCAGCCCGTATTCAGGGTGGAATCAGCCCCAGCATTTT.